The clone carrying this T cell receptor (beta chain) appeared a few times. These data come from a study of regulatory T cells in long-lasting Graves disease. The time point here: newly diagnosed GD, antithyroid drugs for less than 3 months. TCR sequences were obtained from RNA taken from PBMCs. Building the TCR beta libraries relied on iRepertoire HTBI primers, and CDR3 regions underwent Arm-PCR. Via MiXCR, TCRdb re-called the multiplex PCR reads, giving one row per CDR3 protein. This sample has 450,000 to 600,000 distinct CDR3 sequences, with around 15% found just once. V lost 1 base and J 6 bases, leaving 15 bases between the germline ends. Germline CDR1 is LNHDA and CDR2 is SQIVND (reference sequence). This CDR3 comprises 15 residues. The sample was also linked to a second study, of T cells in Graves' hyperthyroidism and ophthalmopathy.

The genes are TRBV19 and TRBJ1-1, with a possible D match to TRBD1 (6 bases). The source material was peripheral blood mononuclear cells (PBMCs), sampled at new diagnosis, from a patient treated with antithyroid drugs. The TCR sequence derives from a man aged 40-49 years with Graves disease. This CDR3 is CASSIVGTPSAEAFF. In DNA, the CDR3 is TGTGCCAGTAGTATAGTAGGGACACCTTCCGCTGAAGCTTTCTTT.